This T cell receptor beta chain stems from a study of cytomegalovirus exposure and HLA in healthy donors. Broader study findings: TCR beta chains numbering under 200 were designated cytomegalovirus-associated. Associated with HLA alleles at 0.05 false discovery rate in a later analysis were 17,000 or so TCR beta sequences. The study assumed roughly uniform donor sequencing depth for presence/absence analyses.

Germline CDR1 reads LNHDA; CDR2 reads SQIVND (reference sequence). This CDR3 region has 14 residues. Trimming pared 4 bases from V and 3 bases from J, leaving 12 bases between. Everyone who donated was a healthy bone marrow donor. For this clone: What it binds is unknown.

The PCR ran on 60 Vbeta and 13 Jbeta primers. Clones were read by immunoSEQ multiplex PCR, and TCRdb kept only the in-frame ones, dropping some. This table has 100,000 or so clones, approximately 66% appearing once. The sequenced sample consisted of PBMCs. The TCR was taken from a man in his forties in good health and CMV-seropositive. V usage is TRBV19 and J usage is TRBJ1-1; perhaps TRBD1 as D (6 bases). The CDR3 DNA is TGTGCCAGTAGTACTCGACAGGATTACACTGAAGCTTTCTTT. Residues: CASSTRQDYTEAFF.